This TCR beta chain was identified in a study of blood T cell repertoires in COVID-19. Trimming took 1 base from V and 3 from J; bases not matched to a gene: 10. This CDR3 contains 17 residues. The germline V gene encodes CDR1 LNHDA and CDR2 SQIVND (reference sequence). Authors' analysis steps: Reference gene primer amplification in the assay estimated nucleated cell counts. Assay: immunoSEQ multiplex PCR; the TCRdb copy retains only in-frame clones and omits some. The V and J calls and the clone size are those of that table, but D and trimming were determined from the DNA. The table has about 8,700 clones, about 90% seen once. This clone was seen a single time.

The J gene is TRBJ2-5, the V gene TRBV19, with 8 bases fitting TRBD1. Sequencing was performed on peripheral blood. This receptor was identified in a woman aged 50 to 65 with active COVID-19. The CDR3 loop reads CASSIGTGRPAKETQYF. Here the CDR3 DNA reads TGTGCCAGTAGTATAGGGACAGGGCGTCCAGCCAAAGAGACCCAGTACTTC.